This T cell receptor beta chain was found in a study of blood T cell repertoires in COVID-19. Study-wide background: The cDNA or gDNA used as material had been derived from T cells, B-cell-depleted T cells, or PBMCs.

TCRdb keeps only in-frame clones here, not all; method: immunoSEQ multiplex PCR. The sample has about 52,000 clones, around 85% seen once. Followed longitudinally, the Seattle patients had been enrolled during active infection. V lost 5 bases to trimming and J lost 7 bases, with 18 bases between them. This CDR3 is built from 15 residues. The germline gives CDR1 SGHAT, CDR2 FQNNGV. The V call is TRBV11-2, the J call TRBJ2-4; D not certain. This TCR came from an elderly woman with COVID-19, enrolled during active disease. Sequenced input: peripheral blood. CDR3 protein: CASSPATPMENIQYF. CDR3 in DNA: TGTGCCAGCAGCCCCGCAACGCCCATGGAGAACATTCAGTACTTC.